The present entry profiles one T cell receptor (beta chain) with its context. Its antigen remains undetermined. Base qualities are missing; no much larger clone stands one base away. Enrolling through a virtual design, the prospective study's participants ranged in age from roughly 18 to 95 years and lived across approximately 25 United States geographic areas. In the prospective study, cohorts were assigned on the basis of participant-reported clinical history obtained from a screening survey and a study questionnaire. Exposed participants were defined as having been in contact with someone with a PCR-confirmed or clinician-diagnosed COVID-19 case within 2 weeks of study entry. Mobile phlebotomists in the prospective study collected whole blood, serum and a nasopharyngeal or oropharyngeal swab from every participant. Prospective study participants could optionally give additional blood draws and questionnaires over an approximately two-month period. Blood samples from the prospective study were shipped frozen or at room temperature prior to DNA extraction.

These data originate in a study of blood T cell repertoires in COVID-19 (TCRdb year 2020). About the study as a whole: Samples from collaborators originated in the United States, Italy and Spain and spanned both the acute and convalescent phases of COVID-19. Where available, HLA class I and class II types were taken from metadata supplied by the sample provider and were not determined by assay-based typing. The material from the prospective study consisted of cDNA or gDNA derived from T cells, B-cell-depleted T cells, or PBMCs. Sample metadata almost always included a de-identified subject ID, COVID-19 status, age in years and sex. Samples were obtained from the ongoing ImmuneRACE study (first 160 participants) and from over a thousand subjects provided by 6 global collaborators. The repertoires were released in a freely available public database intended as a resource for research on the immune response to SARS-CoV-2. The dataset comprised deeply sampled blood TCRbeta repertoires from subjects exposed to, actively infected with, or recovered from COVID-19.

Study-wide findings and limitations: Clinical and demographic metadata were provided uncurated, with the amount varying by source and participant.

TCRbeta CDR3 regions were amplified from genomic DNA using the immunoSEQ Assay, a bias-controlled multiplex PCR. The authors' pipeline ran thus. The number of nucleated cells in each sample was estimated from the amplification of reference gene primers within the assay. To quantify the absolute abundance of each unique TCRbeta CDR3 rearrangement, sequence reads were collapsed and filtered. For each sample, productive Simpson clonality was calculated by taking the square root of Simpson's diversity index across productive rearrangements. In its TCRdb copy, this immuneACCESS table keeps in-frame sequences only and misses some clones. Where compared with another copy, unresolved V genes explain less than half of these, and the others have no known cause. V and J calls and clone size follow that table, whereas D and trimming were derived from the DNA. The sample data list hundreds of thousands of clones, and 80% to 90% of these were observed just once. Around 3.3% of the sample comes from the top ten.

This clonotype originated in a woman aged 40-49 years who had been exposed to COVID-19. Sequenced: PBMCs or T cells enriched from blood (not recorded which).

The nucleotides read TGTGCCAGCAGCAGGACAGGGTTAGGGGGCACAGATACGCAGTATTTT. Its coded protein is CASSRTGLGGTDTQYF. This chain is built from TRBV27 and TRBJ2-3; TRBD1 fits 8 bases in the junction. After removal of 6 bases from V and 1 base from J, the junction retains 9 bases not matched to a gene. CDR3 length: 16 amino acids, cysteine to phenylalanine. Only the CDR3 DNA stays, 48 bases, in frame from base 1. The germline V gene (reference sequence) provides CDR1 MNHEY and CDR2 SMNVEV.